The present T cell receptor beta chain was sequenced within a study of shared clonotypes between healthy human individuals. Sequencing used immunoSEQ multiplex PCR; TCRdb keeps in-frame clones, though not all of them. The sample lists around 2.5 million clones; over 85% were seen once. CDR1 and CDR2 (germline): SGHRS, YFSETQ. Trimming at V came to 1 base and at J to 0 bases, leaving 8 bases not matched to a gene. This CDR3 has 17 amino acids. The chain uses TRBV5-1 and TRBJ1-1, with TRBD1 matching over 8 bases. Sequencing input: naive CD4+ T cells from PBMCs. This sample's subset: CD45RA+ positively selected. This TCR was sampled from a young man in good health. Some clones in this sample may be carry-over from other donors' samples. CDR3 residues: CASSLTGGNKMNTEAFF. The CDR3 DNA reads TGCGCCAGCAGCTTGACAGGGGGGAATAAGATGAACACTGAAGCTTTCTTT.